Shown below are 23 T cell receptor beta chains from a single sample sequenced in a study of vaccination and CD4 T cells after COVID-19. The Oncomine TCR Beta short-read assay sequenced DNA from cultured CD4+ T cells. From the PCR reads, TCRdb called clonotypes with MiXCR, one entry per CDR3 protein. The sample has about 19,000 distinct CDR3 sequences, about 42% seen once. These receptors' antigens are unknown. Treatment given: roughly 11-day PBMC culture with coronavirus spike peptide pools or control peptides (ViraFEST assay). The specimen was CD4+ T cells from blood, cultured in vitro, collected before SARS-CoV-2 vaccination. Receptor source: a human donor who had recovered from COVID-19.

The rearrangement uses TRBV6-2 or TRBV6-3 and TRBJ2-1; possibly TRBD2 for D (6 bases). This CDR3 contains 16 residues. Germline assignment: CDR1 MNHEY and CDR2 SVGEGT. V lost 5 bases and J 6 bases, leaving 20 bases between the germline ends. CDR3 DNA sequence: TGTGCCAGCAGTACCACACTAGCCCGATCCGGCAATGAGCAGTTCTTC. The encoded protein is CASSTTLARSGNEQFF.

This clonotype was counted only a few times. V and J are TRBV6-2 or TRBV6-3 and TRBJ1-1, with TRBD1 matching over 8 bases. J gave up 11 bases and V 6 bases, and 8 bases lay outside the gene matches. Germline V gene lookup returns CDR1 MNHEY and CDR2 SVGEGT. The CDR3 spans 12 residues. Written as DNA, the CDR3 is TGTGCCAGCAGCCGTGACAGGGGTTTGGCTTTCTTT. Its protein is CASSRDRGLAFF.

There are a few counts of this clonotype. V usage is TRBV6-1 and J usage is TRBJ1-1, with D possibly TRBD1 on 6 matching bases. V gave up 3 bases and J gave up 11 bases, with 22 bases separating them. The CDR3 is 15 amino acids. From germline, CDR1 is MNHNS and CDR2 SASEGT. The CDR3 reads CASSEPSRGALFAFF. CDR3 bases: TGTGCCAGCAGTGAGCCGTCGCGGGGGGCGCTTTTCGCTTTCTTT.

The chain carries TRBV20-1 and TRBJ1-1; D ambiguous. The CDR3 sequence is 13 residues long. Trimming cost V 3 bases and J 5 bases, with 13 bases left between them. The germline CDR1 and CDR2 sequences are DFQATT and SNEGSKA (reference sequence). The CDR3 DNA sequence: TGCAGTGCTAGGTTGGCCTCAGGAACTGAAGCTTTCTTT. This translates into CSARLASGTEAFF.

CDR3 loop: CASSLGTGAYNEQFF. The CDR3 DNA reads as TGTGCCAGCAGTTTAGGGACAGGCGCCTACAATGAGCAGTTCTTC. The rearrangement links TRBV27 to TRBJ2-1, with 8 positions matching TRBD1. V shed 2 bases, J shed 2 bases, and the junction held 2 bases outside the gene matches. Looked up from germline, CDR1 is MNHEY and CDR2 is SMNVEV (reference sequence). The CDR3 runs to 15 residues.

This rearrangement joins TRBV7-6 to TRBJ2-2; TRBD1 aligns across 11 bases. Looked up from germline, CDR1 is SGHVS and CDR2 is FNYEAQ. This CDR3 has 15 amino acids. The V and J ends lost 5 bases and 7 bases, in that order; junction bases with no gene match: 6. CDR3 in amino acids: CASSHRTGGFGELFF. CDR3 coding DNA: TGTGCCAGCAGCCACCGGACAGGGGGCTTCGGGGAGCTGTTTTTT.

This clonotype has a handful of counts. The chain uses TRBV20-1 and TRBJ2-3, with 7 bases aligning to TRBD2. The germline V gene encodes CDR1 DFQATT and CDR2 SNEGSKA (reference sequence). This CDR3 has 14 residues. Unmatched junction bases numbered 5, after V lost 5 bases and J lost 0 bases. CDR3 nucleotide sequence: TGCAGTGCTGGTTGGGGACTAAGCACAGATACGCAGTATTTT. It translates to CSAGWGLSTDTQYF.

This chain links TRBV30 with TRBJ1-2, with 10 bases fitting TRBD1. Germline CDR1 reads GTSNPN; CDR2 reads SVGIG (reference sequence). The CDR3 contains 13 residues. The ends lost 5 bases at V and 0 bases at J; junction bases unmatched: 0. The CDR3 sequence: CAWDRGPNYGYTF. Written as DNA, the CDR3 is TGTGCCTGGGACAGGGGGCCTAACTATGGCTACACCTTC.

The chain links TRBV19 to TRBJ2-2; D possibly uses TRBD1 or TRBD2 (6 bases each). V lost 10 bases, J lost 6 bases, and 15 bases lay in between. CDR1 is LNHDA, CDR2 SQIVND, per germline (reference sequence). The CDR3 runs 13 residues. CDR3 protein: CATRGPPAGELFF. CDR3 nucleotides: TGTGCCACCCGGGGGCCCCCCGCCGGGGAGCTGTTTTTT.

The CDR3 DNA reads TGTGCCAGCAGTTACGGAGGTCTAGCGGGGAGAAGAGATGAGCAGTACTTC. Translating it yields CASSYGGLAGRRDEQYF. This chain uses TRBV6-5 with TRBJ2-7; 9 bases are shared with TRBD2. The CDR3 loop spans 17 amino acids. Germline CDR1 is MNHEY and CDR2 is SVGAGI. Germline trimming cut 2 bases from V and 7 bases from J; bases unmatched to any gene: 15.

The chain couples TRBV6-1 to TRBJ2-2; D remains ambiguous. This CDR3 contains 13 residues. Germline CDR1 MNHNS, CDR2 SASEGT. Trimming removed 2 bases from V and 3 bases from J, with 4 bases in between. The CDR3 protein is CASSEQDTGELFF. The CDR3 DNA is TGTGCCAGCAGTGAACAGGACACCGGGGAGCTGTTTTTT.

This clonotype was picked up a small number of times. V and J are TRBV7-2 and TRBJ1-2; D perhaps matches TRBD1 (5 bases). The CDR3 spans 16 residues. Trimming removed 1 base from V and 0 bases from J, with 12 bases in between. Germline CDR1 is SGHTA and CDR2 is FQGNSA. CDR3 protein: CASSLGRGAANYGYTF. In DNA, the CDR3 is TGTGCCAGCAGCTTAGGTAGAGGGGCTGCTAACTATGGCTACACCTTC. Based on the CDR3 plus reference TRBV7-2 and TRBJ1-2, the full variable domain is GAGVSQSPSNKVTEKGKDVELRCDPISGHTALYWYRQSLGQGLEFLIYFQGNSAPDKSGLPSDRFSAERTGGSVSTLTIQRTQQEDSAVYLCASSLGRGAANYGYTFGSGTRLTVV.

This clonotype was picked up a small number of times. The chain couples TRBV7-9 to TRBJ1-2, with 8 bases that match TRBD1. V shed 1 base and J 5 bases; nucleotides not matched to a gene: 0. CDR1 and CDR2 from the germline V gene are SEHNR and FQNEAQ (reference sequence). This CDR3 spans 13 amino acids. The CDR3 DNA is TGTGCCAGCAGCTTAGGACAGGGGTATGGCTACACCTTC. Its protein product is CASSLGQGYGYTF. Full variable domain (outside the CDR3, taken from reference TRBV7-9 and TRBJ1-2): DTGVSQNPRHKITKRGQNVTFRCDPISEHNRLYWYRQTLGQGPEFLTYFQNEAQLEKSRLLSDRFSAERPKGSFSTLEIQRTEQGDSAMYLCASSLGQGYGYTFGSGTRLTVV.

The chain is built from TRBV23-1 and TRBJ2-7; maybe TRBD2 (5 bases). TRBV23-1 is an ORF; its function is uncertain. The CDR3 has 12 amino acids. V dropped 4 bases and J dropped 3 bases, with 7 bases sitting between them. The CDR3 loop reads CASSPGCYEQYF. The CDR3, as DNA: TGCGCCAGCAGTCCGGGGTGCTACGAGCAGTACTTC.

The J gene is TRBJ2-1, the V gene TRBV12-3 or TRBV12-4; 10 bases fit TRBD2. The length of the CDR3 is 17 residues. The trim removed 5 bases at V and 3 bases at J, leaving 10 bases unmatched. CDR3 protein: CASSPSLAGGFYNEQFF. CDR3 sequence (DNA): TGTGCCAGCAGTCCCTCCTTAGCGGGAGGCTTCTACAATGAGCAGTTCTTC.

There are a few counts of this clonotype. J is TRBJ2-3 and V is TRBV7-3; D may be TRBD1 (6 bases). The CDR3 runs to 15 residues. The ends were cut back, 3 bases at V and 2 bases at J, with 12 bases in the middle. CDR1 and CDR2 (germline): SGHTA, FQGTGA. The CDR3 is CASSFRAGDTDTQYF. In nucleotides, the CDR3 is TGTGCCAGCAGCTTCCGGGCAGGGGACACAGATACGCAGTATTTT.

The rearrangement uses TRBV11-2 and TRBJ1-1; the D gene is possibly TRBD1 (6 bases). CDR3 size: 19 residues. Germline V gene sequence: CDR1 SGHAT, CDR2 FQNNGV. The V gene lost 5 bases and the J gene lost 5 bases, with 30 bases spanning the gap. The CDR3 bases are TGTGCCAGCAGCCCAAGATATTTCCGATACAGGGCTAAGGGAACTGAAGCTTTCTTT. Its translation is CASSPRYFRYRAKGTEAFF.

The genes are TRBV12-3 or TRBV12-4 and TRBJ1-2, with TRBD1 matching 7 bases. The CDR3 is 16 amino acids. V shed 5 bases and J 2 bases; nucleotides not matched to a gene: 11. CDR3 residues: CASSTGSGTVNYGYTF. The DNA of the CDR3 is TGTGCCAGCAGTACCGGCTCAGGGACAGTAAACTATGGCTACACCTTC.

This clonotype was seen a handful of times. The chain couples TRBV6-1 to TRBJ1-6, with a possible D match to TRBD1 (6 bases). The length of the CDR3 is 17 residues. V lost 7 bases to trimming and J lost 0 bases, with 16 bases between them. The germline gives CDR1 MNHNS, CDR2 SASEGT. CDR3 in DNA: TGTGCCAGCACCATTACAGGGAGGGGCTCCTATAATTCACCCCTCCACTTT. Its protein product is CASTITGRGSYNSPLHF.

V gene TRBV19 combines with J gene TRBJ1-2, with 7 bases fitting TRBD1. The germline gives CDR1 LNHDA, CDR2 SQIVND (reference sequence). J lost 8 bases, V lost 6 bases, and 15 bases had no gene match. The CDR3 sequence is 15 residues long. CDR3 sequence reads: CASRPAGNRGGGYTF. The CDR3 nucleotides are TGTGCCAGTAGACCGGCTGGGAACAGGGGAGGCGGCTACACCTTC.

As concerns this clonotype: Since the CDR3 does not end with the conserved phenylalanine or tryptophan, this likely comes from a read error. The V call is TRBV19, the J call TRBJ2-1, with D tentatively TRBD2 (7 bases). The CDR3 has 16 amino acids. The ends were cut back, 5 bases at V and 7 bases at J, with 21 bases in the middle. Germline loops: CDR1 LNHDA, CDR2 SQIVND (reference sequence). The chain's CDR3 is CASSDPGGPLGNEQFL. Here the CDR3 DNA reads TGTGCCAGTAGTGATCCCGGGGGGCCCCTTGGGAATGAGCAGTTCCTC.

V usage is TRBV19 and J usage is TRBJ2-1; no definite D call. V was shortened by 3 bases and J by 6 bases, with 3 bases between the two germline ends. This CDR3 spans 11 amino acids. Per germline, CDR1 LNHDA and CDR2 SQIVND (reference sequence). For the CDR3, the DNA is TGTGCCAGTAGTATGTTCAATGAGCAGTTCTTC. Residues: CASSMFNEQFF. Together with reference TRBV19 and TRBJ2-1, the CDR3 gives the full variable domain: DGGITQSPKYLFRKEGQNVTLSCEQNLNHDAMYWYRQDPGQGLRLIYYSQIVNDFQKGDIAEGYSVSREKKESFPLTVTSAQKNPTAFYLCASSMFNEQFFGPGTRLTVL.

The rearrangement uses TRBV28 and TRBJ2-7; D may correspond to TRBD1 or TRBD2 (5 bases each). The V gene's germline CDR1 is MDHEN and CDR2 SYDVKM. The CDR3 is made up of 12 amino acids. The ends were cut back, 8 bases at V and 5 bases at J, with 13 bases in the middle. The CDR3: CASEGLVNEQYF. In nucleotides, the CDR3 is TGTGCCAGCGAGGGGCTAGTGAACGAGCAGTACTTC.